The clone carrying this TCR beta chain was found many times. The antigen is not known. This entry comes from a study of neurological immune-mediated disorders. Study-wide background: Relapsing-remitting forms accounted for about 90% of the 34 multiple sclerosis patients and secondary progressive forms for 3.

Germline loops: CDR1 ENHRY, CDR2 SYGVKD. CDR3 length equals 16 residues. V lost 2 bases and J lost 3, with 15 bases in between. General study points: Multiple sclerosis was found to have the least TCR clonal expansion, below healthy controls, and HTLV-1-associated myelopathy the most.

A 10-nucleotide random UMI tagged transcripts in template-switch 5'RACE cDNA synthesis. In TCRdb, the 5' RACE reads were re-called with MiXCR into one record per CDR3 protein. The table records tens of thousands of distinct CDR3 sequences, 4% of them present only once. This chain uses TRBV10-3 with TRBJ2-3, with D perhaps matching TRBD2 (6 bases). What was sequenced was CD4+ T cells from blood. This clonotype originated in a woman aged 35 to 49 with multiple sclerosis. CDR3 protein: CAISESGNRGTDTQYF. The CDR3 coding sequence is TGTGCCATCAGTGAGAGTGGCAACCGGGGGACAGATACGCAGTATTTT.